This T cell receptor beta chain is from a study of cytomegalovirus exposure and HLA in healthy donors. As for this clone: Its antigen is not identified.

The PCR made use of 60 Vbeta and 13 Jbeta primers. Only in-frame clones appear in the TCRdb table, and some are missing; sequencing was by immunoSEQ multiplex PCR. The table shows 150,000 to 200,000 clones, with about 80% occurring only once. Study-level findings and limits: The study carried out a later analysis of TCR beta sequences. It associated about 15,000 of them with specific HLA alleles at a false discovery rate of 0.05.

The CDR3 has 15 residues. Germline V gene lookup returns CDR1 SGHAT and CDR2 FQNNGV. Trimming removed 5 bases at V and 1 base at J, with 14 bases between. The clonotype originates from a woman aged 25 to 39 in good health and CMV-seropositive. The sequenced material came from PBMCs. V and J are TRBV11-2 and TRBJ1-1; D perhaps matches TRBD1 (6 bases). The CDR3 sequence: CASSTHTGTNTEAFF. The CDR3 DNA reads as TGTGCCAGCAGCACTCATACAGGGACGAACACTGAAGCTTTCTTT.